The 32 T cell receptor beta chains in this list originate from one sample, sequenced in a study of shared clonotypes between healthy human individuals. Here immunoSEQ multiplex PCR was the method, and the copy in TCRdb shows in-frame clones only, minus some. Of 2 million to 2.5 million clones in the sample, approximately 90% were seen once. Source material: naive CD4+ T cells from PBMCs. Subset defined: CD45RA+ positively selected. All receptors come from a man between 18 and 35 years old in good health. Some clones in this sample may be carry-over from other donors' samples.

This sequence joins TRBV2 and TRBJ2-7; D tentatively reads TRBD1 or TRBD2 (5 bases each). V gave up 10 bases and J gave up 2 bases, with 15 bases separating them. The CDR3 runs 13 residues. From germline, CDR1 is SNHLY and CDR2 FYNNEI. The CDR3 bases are TGTGCCACTTACCGGGACCGTACCTACGAGCAGTACTTC. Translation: CATYRDRTYEQYF.

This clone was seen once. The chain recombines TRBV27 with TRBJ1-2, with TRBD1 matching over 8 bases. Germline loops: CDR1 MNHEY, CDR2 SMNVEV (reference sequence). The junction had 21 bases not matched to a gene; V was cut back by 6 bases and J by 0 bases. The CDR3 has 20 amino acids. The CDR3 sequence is CASSHYRPPPGQASNYGYTF. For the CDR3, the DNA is TGTGCCAGCAGCCATTATAGGCCCCCTCCGGGACAGGCCTCTAACTATGGCTACACCTTC.

The CDR3 bases are TGCGCCAGCAGAGAAATAGGGGGTCGCAATCAGCCCCAGCATTTT. This sequence encodes CASREIGGRNQPQHF. The chain employs TRBV10-2 and TRBJ1-5, with a possible D match to TRBD1 (6 bases). Germline V lookup: CDR1 WSHSY, CDR2 SAAADI. This CDR3 has 15 amino acids. V was shortened by 6 bases and J by 2 bases, with 14 bases between the two germline ends.

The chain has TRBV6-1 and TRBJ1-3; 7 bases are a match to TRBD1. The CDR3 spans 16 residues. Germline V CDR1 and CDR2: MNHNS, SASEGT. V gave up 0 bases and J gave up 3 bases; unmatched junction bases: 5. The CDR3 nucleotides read TGTGCCAGCAGTGAAGCGCGACAGGGAGGTGGAAACACCATATATTTT. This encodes CASSEARQGGGNTIYF.

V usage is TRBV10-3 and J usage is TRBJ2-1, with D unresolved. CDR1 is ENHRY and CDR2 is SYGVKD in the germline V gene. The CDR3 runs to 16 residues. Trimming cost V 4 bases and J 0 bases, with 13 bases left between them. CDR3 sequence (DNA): TGTGCCATCAGTGCCTATAGCAGTAGCTCCTACAATGAGCAGTTCTTC. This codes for CAISAYSSSSYNEQFF.

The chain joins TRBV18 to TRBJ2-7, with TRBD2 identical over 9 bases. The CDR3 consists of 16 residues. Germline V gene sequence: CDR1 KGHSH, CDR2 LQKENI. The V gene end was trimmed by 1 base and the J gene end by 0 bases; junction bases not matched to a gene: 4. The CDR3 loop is CASSPRLAGVSYEQYF. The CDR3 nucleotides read TGTGCCAGCTCACCACGGTTAGCGGGGGTCTCCTACGAGCAGTACTTC.

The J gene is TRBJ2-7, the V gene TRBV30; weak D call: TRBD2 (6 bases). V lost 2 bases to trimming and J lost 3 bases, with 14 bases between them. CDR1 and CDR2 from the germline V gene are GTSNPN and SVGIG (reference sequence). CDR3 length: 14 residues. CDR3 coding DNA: TGTGCCTGGAGTAAAACGGGAGTGAGCTACGAGCAGTACTTC. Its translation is CAWSKTGVSYEQYF.

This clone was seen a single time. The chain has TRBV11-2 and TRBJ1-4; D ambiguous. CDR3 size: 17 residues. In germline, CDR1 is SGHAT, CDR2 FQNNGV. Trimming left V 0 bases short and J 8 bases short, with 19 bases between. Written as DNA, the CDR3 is TGTGCCAGCAGCTTAGATTGGTCCCAAGGTGGTGGCGAAAAACTGTTTTTT. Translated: CASSLDWSQGGGEKLFF.

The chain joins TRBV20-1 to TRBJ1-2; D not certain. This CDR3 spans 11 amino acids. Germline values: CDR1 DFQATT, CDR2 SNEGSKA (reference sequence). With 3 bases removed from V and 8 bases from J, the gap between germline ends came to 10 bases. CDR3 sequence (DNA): TGCAGTGCTAGGGGGAGATCGGGCTACACCTTC. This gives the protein CSARGRSGYTF.

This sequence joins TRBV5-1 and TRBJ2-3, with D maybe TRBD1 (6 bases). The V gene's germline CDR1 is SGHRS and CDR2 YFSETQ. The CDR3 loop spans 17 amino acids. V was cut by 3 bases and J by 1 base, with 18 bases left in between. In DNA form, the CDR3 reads TGCGCCAGCAGCTCGGACAGTGTCTTTATAGGCACAGATACGCAGTATTTT. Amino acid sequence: CASSSDSVFIGTDTQYF. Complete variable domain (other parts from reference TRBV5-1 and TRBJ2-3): KAGVTQTPRYLIKTRGQQVTLSCSPISGHRSVSWYQQTPGQGLQFLFEYFSETQRNKGNFPGRFSGRQFSNSRSEMNVSTLELGDSALYLCASSSDSVFIGTDTQYFGPGTRLTVL.

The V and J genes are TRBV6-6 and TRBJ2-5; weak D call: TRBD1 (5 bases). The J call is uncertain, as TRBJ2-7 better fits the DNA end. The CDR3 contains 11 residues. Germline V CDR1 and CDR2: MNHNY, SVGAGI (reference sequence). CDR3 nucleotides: TGTGCCAGCAGTTACAGGGGCGAGCAGTACTTC. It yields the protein CASSYRGEQYF.

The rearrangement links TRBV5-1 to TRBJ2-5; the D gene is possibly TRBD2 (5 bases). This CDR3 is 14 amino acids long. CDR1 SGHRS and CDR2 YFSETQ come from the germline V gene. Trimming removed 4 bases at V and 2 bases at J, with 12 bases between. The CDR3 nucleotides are TGCGCCAGCAGCCCTCAGCGCGGGCAAGAGACCCAGTACTTC. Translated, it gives CASSPQRGQETQYF.

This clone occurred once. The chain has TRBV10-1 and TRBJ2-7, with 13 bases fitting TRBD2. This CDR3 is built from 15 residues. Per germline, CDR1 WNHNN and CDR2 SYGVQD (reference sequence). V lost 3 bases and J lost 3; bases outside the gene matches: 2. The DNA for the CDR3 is TGCGCCAGCAGTGACGGGACTAGCGGGAACTACGAGCAGTACTTC. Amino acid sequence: CASSDGTSGNYEQYF.

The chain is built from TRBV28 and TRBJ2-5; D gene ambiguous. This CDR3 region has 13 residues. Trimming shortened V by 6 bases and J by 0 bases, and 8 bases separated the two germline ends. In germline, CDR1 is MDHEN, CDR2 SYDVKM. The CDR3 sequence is CASSHTHQETQYF. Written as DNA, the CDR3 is TGTGCCAGCAGCCACACACACCAAGAGACCCAGTACTTC.

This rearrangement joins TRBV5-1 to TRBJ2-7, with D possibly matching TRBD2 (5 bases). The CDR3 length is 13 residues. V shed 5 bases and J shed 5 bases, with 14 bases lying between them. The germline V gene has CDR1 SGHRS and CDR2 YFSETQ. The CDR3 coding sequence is TGCGCCAGCAGGATTACTAGTAACCACGAGCAGTACTTC. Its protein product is CASRITSNHEQYF.

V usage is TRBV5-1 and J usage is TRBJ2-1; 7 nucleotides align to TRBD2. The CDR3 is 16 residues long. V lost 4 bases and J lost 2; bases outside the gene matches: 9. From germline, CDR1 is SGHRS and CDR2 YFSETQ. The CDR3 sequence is CASSAGLVRPYNEQFF. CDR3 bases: TGCGCCAGCAGCGCAGGACTAGTCAGGCCCTACAATGAGCAGTTCTTC.

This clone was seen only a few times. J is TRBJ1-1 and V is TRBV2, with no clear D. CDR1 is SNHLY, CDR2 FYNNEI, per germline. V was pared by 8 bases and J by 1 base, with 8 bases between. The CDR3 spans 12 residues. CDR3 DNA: TGTGCCAGCGGTAACGCGAACACTGAAGCTTTCTTT. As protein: CASGNANTEAFF. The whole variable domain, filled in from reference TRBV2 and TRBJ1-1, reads EPEVTQTPSHQVTQMGQEVILRCVPISNHLYFYWYRQILGQKVEFLVSFYNNEISEKSEIFDDQFSVERPDGSNFTLKIRSTKLEDSAMYFCASGNANTEAFFGQGTRLTVV.

The CDR3 reads CASSLGGHREQYF. The CDR3 DNA sequence: TGTGCCAGCAGTTTGGGAGGTCATCGCGAGCAGTACTTC. The V gene is TRBV6-5, the J gene TRBJ2-7; D perhaps matches TRBD2 (6 bases). This CDR3 spans 13 amino acids. The V end lost 4 bases, the J end lost 6 bases, and 13 bases lay between the germline ends. Germline V lookup: CDR1 MNHEY, CDR2 SVGAGI.

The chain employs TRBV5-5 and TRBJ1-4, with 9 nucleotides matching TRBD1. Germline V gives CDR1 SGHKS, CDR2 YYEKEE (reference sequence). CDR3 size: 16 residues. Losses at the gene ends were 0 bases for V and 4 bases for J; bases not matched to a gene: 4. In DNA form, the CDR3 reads TGTGCCAGCAGCTTGGGGGGACAGGGCAATAATGAAAAACTGTTTTTT. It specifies CASSLGGQGNNEKLFF.

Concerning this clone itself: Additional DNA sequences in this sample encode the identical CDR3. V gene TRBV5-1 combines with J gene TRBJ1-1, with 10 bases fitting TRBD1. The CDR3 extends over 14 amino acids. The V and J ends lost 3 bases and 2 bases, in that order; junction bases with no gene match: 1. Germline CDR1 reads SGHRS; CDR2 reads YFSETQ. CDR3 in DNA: TGCGCCAGCAGCTGGGACAGGGGAAACACTGAAGCTTTCTTT. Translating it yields CASSWDRGNTEAFF.

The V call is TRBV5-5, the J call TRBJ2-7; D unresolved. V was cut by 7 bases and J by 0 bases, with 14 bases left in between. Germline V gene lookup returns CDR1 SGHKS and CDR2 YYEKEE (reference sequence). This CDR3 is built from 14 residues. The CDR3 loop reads CASSITRSSYEQYF. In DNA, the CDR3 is TGTGCCAGCTCCATAACACGGAGCTCCTACGAGCAGTACTTC.

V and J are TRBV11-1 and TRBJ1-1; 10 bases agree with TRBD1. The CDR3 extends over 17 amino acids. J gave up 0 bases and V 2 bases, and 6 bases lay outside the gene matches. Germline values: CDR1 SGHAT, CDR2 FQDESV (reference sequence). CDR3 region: CASSLPEGQGMNTEAFF. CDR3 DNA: TGTGCCAGCAGCTTACCCGAGGGACAGGGGATGAACACTGAAGCTTTCTTT.

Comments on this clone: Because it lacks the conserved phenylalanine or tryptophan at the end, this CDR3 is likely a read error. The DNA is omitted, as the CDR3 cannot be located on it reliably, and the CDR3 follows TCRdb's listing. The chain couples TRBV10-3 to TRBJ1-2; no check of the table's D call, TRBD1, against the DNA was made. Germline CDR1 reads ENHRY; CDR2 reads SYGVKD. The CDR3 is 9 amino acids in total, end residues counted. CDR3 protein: CAISESRTE.

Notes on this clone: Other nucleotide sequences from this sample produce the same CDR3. CDR3: CASSLSGYNEQFF. DNA for the CDR3: TGCGCCAGCAGCCTTAGCGGATACAATGAGCAGTTCTTC. The J gene is TRBJ2-1, the V gene TRBV5-1; weak D call: TRBD2 (6 bases). The V and J ends lost 4 bases and 4 bases respectively, with 9 bases between them. Germline V gene sequence: CDR1 SGHRS, CDR2 YFSETQ. CDR3 length equals 13 residues.

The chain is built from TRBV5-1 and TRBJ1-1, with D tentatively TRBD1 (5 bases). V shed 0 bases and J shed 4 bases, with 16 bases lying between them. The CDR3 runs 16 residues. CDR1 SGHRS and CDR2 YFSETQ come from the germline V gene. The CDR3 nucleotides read TGCGCCAGCAGCTTGGCGGCACCGAGGGGTAGCACTGAAGCTTTCTTT. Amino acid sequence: CASSLAAPRGSTEAFF.

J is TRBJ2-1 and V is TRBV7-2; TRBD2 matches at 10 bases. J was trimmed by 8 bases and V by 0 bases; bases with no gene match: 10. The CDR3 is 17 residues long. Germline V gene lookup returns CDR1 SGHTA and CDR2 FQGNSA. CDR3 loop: CASSLARLAGAWDEQFF. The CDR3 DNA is TGTGCCAGCAGCTTAGCGAGGCTAGCGGGAGCCTGGGATGAGCAGTTCTTC.

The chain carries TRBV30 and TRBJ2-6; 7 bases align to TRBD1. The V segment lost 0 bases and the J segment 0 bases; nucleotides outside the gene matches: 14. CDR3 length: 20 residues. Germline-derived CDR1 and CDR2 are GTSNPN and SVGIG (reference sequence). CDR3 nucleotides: TGTGCCTGGAGTGTGTGGGAGACAGGGCCCACGAGCTCTGGGGCCAACGTCCTGACTTTC. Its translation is CAWSVWETGPTSSGANVLTF.

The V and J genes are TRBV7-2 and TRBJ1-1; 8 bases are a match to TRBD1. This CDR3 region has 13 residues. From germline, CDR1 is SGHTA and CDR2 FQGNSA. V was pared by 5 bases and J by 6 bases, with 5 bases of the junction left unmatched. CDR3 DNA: TGTGCCAGCAGCCTCGACAGGGGCGCTGAAGCTTTCTTT. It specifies CASSLDRGAEAFF.

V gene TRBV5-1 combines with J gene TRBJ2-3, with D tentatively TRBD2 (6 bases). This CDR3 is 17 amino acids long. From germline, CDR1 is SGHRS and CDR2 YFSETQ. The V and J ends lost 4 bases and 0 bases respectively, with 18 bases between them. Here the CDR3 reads CASSQWAGRGSTDTQYF. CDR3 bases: TGCGCCAGCAGCCAATGGGCCGGGCGGGGTAGCACAGATACGCAGTATTTT.

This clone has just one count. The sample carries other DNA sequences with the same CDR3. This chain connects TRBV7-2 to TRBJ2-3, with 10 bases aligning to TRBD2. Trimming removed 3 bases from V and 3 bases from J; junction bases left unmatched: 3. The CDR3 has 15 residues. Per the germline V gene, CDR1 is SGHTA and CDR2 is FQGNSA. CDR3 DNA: TGTGCCAGCAGCTTGCTAGCGGGAGTAACAGATACGCAGTATTTT. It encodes CASSLLAGVTDTQYF. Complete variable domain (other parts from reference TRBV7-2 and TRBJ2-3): GAGVSQSPSNKVTEKGKDVELRCDPISGHTALYWYRQSLGQGLEFLIYFQGNSAPDKSGLPSDRFSAERTGGSVSTLTIQRTQQEDSAVYLCASSLLAGVTDTQYFGPGTRLTVL.

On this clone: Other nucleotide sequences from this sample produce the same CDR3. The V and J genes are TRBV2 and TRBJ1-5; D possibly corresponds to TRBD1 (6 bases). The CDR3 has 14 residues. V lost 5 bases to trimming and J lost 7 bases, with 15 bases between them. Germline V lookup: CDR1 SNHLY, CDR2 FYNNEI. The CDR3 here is CASSLRGGGQPQHF. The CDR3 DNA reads TGTGCCAGCAGTCTACGAGGGGGTGGACAGCCCCAGCATTTT.

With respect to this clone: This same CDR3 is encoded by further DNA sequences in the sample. This CDR3 is CASSLESGTTDTQYF. CDR3 sequence (DNA): TGCGCCAGCAGCTTGGAGTCGGGGACCACAGATACGCAGTATTTT. The chain uses TRBV5-1 and TRBJ2-3, with D tentatively TRBD1 or TRBD2 (5 bases each). This CDR3 contains 15 residues. Trimming shortened V by 0 bases and J by 2 bases, and 10 bases separated the two germline ends. The V gene's germline CDR1 is SGHRS and CDR2 YFSETQ.